Each of the 23 T cell receptor beta chains below was sequenced from the same sample in a study of blood T cell repertoires in COVID-19. Generated by immunoSEQ multiplex PCR, the TCRdb table keeps only in-frame clones and is missing some. Of approximately 400,000 clones listed, 70% to 90% are singletons. Material: peripheral blood. The receptors derive from a woman aged 50 to 65 with COVID-19, enrolled during active disease.

The CDR3 here is CASSGYYTGSPLHF. The CDR3 nucleotides are TGTGCCAGCAGTGGTTACTATACGGGTTCACCCCTCCACTTT. The chain employs TRBV25-1 and TRBJ1-6; D gene uncertain. Germline CDR1 is MGHDK and CDR2 is SYGVNS. V was clipped by 4 bases and J by 9 bases, with 13 bases between them. The CDR3 loop spans 14 amino acids.

The chain is built from TRBV6-6 and TRBJ2-5; TRBD2 matches at 9 bases. The CDR3 contains 16 residues. The V gene's germline CDR1 is MNHNY and CDR2 SVGAGI (reference sequence). V dropped 3 bases and J dropped 2; count of bases not matched to a gene: 7. CDR3 bases: TGTGCCAGCAGTTATATTGCCAGCGGGGGGCAAGAGACCCAGTACTTC. Residues: CASSYIASGGQETQYF.

The chain joins TRBV6-5 to TRBJ1-2; a possible D gene is TRBD1 (6 bases). The CDR3 contains 14 residues. Looked up from germline, CDR1 is MNHEY and CDR2 is SVGAGI. Trimming removed 0 bases at V and 8 bases at J, with 13 bases between. Here the CDR3 reads CASSYSTQGNGYTF. CDR3 coding DNA: TGTGCCAGCAGTTACTCGACTCAGGGGAACGGCTACACCTTC.

This clone came up once. The V and J genes are TRBV7-2 and TRBJ2-1; 12 bases are shared with TRBD2. The CDR3 has 15 amino acids. Germline CDR1 SGHTA, CDR2 FQGNSA. Trimming cost V 5 bases and J 5 bases; bases outside gene matches: 4. CDR3: CASSQTSGGNNEQFF. CDR3 bases: TGTGCCAGCAGCCAAACTAGCGGGGGGAACAATGAGCAGTTCTTC.

CDR3 nucleotides: TGTGCCAGCAGCCCTGTGGGTAGCGGGAATGAGCAGTTCTTC. This translates into CASSPVGSGNEQFF. The J gene is TRBJ2-1, the V gene TRBV11-2, with TRBD2 matching 7 bases. Germline-derived CDR1 and CDR2 are SGHAT and FQNNGV. The J segment lost 7 bases and the V segment lost 5 bases, leaving 8 bases of the junction unmatched. This CDR3 has 14 residues.

The chain employs TRBV3-1 (or the pseudogene TRBV3-2) and TRBJ1-6, with D uncertain. Trimming removed 4 bases from V and 14 bases from J, with 15 bases in between. This CDR3 is built from 13 residues. Germline values: CDR1 LGHDT, CDR2 YNNKEL (reference sequence). In nucleotides, the CDR3 is TGTGCCAGCAGCCCAGAACAGCCTACGGCCCTCCACTTT. Protein product: CASSPEQPTALHF.

The CDR3 DNA reads as TGTGCCAGCAGTGAAGTGGCCAGGGGTGTTGGCTACACCTTC. Protein product: CASSEVARGVGYTF. The rearrangement joins TRBV25-1 to TRBJ1-2; a weak D match, TRBD1 (6 bases). The CDR3 consists of 14 residues. Trimming stripped 2 bases from V and 7 bases from J, with 14 bases between. Germline CDR1 is MGHDK and CDR2 is SYGVNS.

The chain uses TRBV2 and TRBJ2-7; D ambiguous. The CDR3 totals 11 residues. The germline V gene has CDR1 SNHLY and CDR2 FYNNEI. The ends were cut back, 6 bases at V and 4 bases at J, with 7 bases in the middle. CDR3 bases: TGTGCCAGCAGCGAGGAGTACGAGCAGTACTTC. Its translation is CASSEEYEQYF. The full variable domain, with the rest looked up from reference TRBV2 and TRBJ2-7, is EPEVTQTPSHQVTQMGQEVILRCVPISNHLYFYWYRQILGQKVEFLVSFYNNEISEKSEIFDDQFSVERPDGSNFTLKIRSTKLEDSAMYFCASSEEYEQYFGPGTRLTVT.

The rearrangement joins TRBV3-1 (or the pseudogene TRBV3-2) to TRBJ1-6; D possibly corresponds to TRBD1 (6 bases). Germline V CDR1 and CDR2: LGHDT, YNNKEL (reference sequence). The CDR3 sequence is 19 residues long. V was cut by 1 base and J by 0 bases, with 16 bases left in between. DNA for the CDR3: TGTGCCAGCAGCCAAGGACGACGACAGGCTCGCTCCTATAATTCACCCCTCCACTTT. Translated, it gives CASSQGRRQARSYNSPLHF.

The chain has TRBV5-6 and TRBJ1-6; 8 bases are a match to TRBD1. V was pared by 2 bases and J by 6 bases, with 7 bases of the junction left unmatched. The CDR3 is 16 amino acids. CDR1 is SGHDT, CDR2 YYEEEE, per germline. DNA of the CDR3: TGTGCCAGCAGCTTCGGGACAGGATTTTCTAATTCACCCCTCCACTTT. It yields the protein CASSFGTGFSNSPLHF.

V is TRBV11-3 and J is TRBJ2-3; 9 positions agree with TRBD2. This CDR3 contains 16 residues. The V gene's germline CDR1 is SGHNT and CDR2 YENEEA. V shed 5 bases and J 5 bases; nucleotides not matched to a gene: 11. In DNA form, the CDR3 reads TGTGCCAGCAGCACCCAAGCGGGGGGTCCTTTAGATACGCAGTATTTT. Translated, it gives CASSTQAGGPLDTQYF.

CDR3 coding DNA: TGTGCCTGGCTAGGAGGGACCTCTGGGGCCAACGTCCTGACTTTC. As protein: CAWLGGTSGANVLTF. The rearrangement links TRBV30 to TRBJ2-6; a possible D gene is TRBD2 (6 bases). Deletions cut 5 bases from V and 0 bases from J, with 11 bases between. The germline CDR1 and CDR2 sequences are GTSNPN and SVGIG (reference sequence). This CDR3 region has 15 residues.

This rearrangement joins TRBV28 to TRBJ1-1; 11 positions agree with TRBD1. Per germline, CDR1 MDHEN and CDR2 SYDVKM. The CDR3 sequence is 16 residues long. Trimming removed 2 bases from V and 5 bases from J; junction bases left unmatched: 7. As DNA, the CDR3 is TGTGCCAGCAGTTTAATAGGACAGGGGGCTGGAACTGAAGCTTTCTTT. Protein product: CASSLIGQGAGTEAFF.

The chain combines TRBV6-5 with TRBJ1-2; the D gene is possibly TRBD1 (6 bases). Germline CDR1 is MNHEY and CDR2 is SVGAGI. The V and J ends lost 11 bases and 8 bases respectively, with 18 bases between them. The CDR3 consists of 12 residues. CDR3: CALTEGVRGYTF. As DNA, the CDR3 is TGTGCCCTCACCGAGGGGGTTCGCGGCTACACCTTC.

The rearrangement links TRBV21-1 to TRBJ2-6; the table's D call, TRBD1, was not checked against the DNA. TRBV21-1 is a pseudogene. CDR3 length: 18 residues. The CDR3 region is CASSKANSQGPGANVLTF. The CDR3 nucleotides read TGTGCCAGCAGCAAAGCGAATTCACAGGGCCCTGGGGCCAACGTCCTGACTTTC.

This clone was seen once. V and J are TRBV29-1 and TRBJ2-3, with 8 bases fitting TRBD2. J lost 2 bases, V lost 3 bases, and 4 bases had no gene match. The CDR3 length is 14 residues. Germline CDR1 SQVTM, CDR2 ANQGSEA. The DNA for the CDR3 is TGCAGCGTTGACGGACTAGCACTCACAGATACGCAGTATTTT. It translates to CSVDGLALTDTQYF.

The rearrangement links TRBV19 to TRBJ2-1, with TRBD2 identical over 8 bases. CDR3 length: 15 amino acids. With 5 bases clipped from V and 8 bases from J, the junction kept 11 bases outside the gene matches. CDR1 and CDR2 (germline): LNHDA, SQIVND (reference sequence). The CDR3 region is CASSGLATIQDEQFF. The CDR3 nucleotides read TGTGCCAGTAGTGGACTAGCAACGATCCAGGATGAGCAGTTCTTC.

V is TRBV28 and J is TRBJ2-3; 14 bases line up with TRBD2. From germline, CDR1 is MDHEN and CDR2 SYDVKM. V lost 5 bases to trimming and J lost 0 bases; unmatched junction nucleotides: 10. There are 19 residues in the CDR3. CDR3 DNA sequence: TGTGCCAGCAGTCCCGATGTGGGACTAGCGGGGGTTAGCACAGATACGCAGTATTTT. Its protein is CASSPDVGLAGVSTDTQYF.

V usage is TRBV2 and J usage is TRBJ2-4; D is unresolved. V dropped 8 bases and J dropped 5 bases, with 16 bases sitting between them. This CDR3 has 14 amino acids. Germline V gene lookup returns CDR1 SNHLY and CDR2 FYNNEI. CDR3 loop: CASQTLNSQNIQYF. CDR3 DNA sequence: TGTGCCAGCCAAACCCTGAATAGTCAAAACATTCAGTACTTC.

This chain links TRBV7-6 with TRBJ2-7; D is perhaps TRBD1 (6 bases). V lost 2 bases to trimming and J lost 5 bases, with 22 bases between them. This CDR3 has 17 residues. The germline gives CDR1 SGHVS, CDR2 FNYEAQ. In nucleotides, the CDR3 is TGTGCCAGCAGCTTATCACAGGGAGCAGTTTCCACCCACGAGCAGTACTTC. Encoded protein: CASSLSQGAVSTHEQYF.

This chain joins TRBV6-5 and TRBJ2-7; 9 nucleotides match TRBD1. This CDR3 has 14 residues. The V and J ends lost 6 bases and 5 bases, in that order; junction bases with no gene match: 8. Germline values: CDR1 MNHEY, CDR2 SVGAGI. The CDR3 nucleotides are TGTGCCAGCAGCCCGGGACAGGGTAGTGACGAGCAGTACTTC. Protein sequence: CASSPGQGSDEQYF.

Here the CDR3 DNA reads TGTGCCAGCAGCCCGGGCGGGGCTAGCGGGGGGGCCGGAAAGGACACCGGGGAGCTGTTTTTT. It is translated as CASSPGGASGGAGKDTGELFF. This chain uses TRBV14 with TRBJ2-2, with TRBD2 matching over 12 bases. Germline V gene lookup returns CDR1 SGHDN and CDR2 FVKESK. CDR3 length: 21 amino acids. V was clipped by 4 bases and J by 3 bases; unmatched bases: 18. Looking up the rest from reference TRBV14 and TRBJ2-2 gives the full variable domain: EAGVTQFPSHSVIEKGQTVTLRCDPISGHDNLYWYRRVMGKEIKFLLHFVKESKQDESGMPNNRFLAERTGGTYSTLKVQPAELEDSGVYFCASSPGGASGGAGKDTGELFFGEGSRLTVL.

V usage is TRBV5-6 and J usage is TRBJ1-1; 7 positions agree with TRBD1. The junction had 6 bases not matched to a gene; V was cut back by 1 base and J by 6 bases. Germline lookup yields CDR1 SGHDT and CDR2 YYEEEE. The CDR3 totals 14 residues. CDR3 amino acids: CASSLYGQGAEAFF. The CDR3, as DNA: TGTGCCAGCAGCTTGTATGGGCAGGGGGCTGAAGCTTTCTTT. The whole variable domain, filled in from reference TRBV5-6 and TRBJ1-1, reads DAGVTQSPTHLIKTRGQQVTLRCSPKSGHDTVSWYQQALGQGPQFIFQYYEEEERQRGNFPDRFSGHQFPNYSSELNVNALLLGDSALYLCASSLYGQGAEAFFGQGTRLTVV.